A single TCR beta chain is shown here with its context. These data belong to a study of T cell changes during pregnancy in multiple sclerosis. Using immunoSEQ multiplex PCR, the repertoire was profiled, and TCRdb retains in-frame clones only, with some absent. The sample shows about 35,000 clones, about 90% of them seen only once. Trimming removed 3 bases from V and 7 bases from J; junction bases left unmatched: 3. This CDR3 has 13 residues. Germline assignment: CDR1 SGDLS and CDR2 YYNGEE. This specimen consisted of CD8+ T cells from peripheral blood mononuclear cells, obtained in the third trimester of pregnancy. The chain joins TRBV9 to TRBJ2-1; 8 nucleotides agree with TRBD1. The sequence derives from a female donor with multiple sclerosis, enrolled in a pregnancy study. CDR3 sequence (DNA): TGTGCCAGCAGCGATACAGGGGGTAATGAGCAGTTCTTC. It specifies CASSDTGGNEQFF.